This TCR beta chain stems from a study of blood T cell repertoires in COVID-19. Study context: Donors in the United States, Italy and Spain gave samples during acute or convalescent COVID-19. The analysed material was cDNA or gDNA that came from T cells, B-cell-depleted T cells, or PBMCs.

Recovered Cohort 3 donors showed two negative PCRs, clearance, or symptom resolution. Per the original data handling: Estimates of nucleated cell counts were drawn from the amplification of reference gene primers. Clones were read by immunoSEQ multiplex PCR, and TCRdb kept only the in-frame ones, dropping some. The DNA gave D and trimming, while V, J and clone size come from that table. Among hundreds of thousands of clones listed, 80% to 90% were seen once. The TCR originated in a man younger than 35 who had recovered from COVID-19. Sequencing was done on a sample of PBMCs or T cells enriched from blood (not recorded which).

In nucleotides, the CDR3 is TGTGCCAGCAGTAGCCGACAGGGGGCGAACGAGCAGTACTTC. The encoded protein is CASSSRQGANEQYF. This chain links TRBV2 with TRBJ2-7; TRBD1 matches 10 bases. V gave up 5 bases and J gave up 5 bases; unmatched junction bases: 6. The V gene's germline CDR1 is SNHLY and CDR2 FYNNEI. The CDR3 sequence is 14 residues long.